This T cell receptor beta chain emerged from a study of human T cells and chemical hapten exposure. Study findings and constraints: Expanded TCR sets contained significantly more large CDR3 similarity clusters than controls.

This clonotype occurred many times. Its specificity is unknown. This sample's time point: pre-sensitization, week 0. Treatment given: therapeutic diphenylcyclopropenone sensitization with weekly scalp DPC. Extraction of total RNA was performed on unfractionated whole blood. Germline assignment: CDR1 WSHSY and CDR2 SAAADI. Trimming took off 6 bases at V and 1 base at J, with 9 bases between the two ends. The CDR3 length is 13 residues. TCRdb ran MiXCR on the RACE reads and lists one entry per CDR3 protein. The sample contains tens of thousands of distinct CDR3 sequences, 9% to 12% of which appear only once.

This sequence was found in a man between 45 and 60 years old with alopecia areata. Some clones in this sample may be carry-over from other donors' samples. The sequenced sample was whole blood, obtained in connection with sensitization to the hapten diphenylcyclopropenone (DPC). The chain carries TRBV10-2 and TRBJ1-1; D unresolved. The CDR3 nucleotides are TGCGCCAGCAGGAGAGGAGGGAACACTGAAGCTTTCTTT. This encodes CASRRGGNTEAFF.